The rows below give T cell receptor beta chains drawn from one sample of a study of blood T cell repertoires in COVID-19. Profiled with immunoSEQ multiplex PCR; TCRdb holds only in-frame clones, not every one. The top ten hold approximately 3% of the sample, which has 350,000 or so clones, about 83% seen once. The source material was peripheral blood. The origin of the receptors is a man younger than 40 with active or convalescent COVID-19. Each CDR3 is given with its conserved first and last residue. Fields, in order: clone size, J gene, D gene, V gene, CDR3 protein, CDR3 DNA. D genes are given only for firm matches. Clone size is given for some rows only: seen once, a few or many times, or a class if the clone is expanded.

>.|TRBJ1-4|.|TRBV30
CAWSPGLTATNEKLFF
TGTGCCTGGAGTCCGGGGTTAACAGCAACTAATGAAAAACTGTTTTTT
>few|TRBJ1-6|TRBD1|TRBV18
CASSEGQARNSPLHF
TGTGCCAGCTCAGAGGGACAGGCTAGGAATTCACCCCTCCACTTT
>.|TRBJ2-7|TRBD1|TRBV7-9
CASMGTAYEQYF
TGTGCCAGCATGGGGACAGCCTACGAGCAGTACTTC
>.|TRBJ2-1|TRBD2|TRBV29-1
CSVVGLAGGLSYNEQFF
TGCAGCGTTGTGGGACTAGCGGGGGGCCTATCCTACAATGAGCAGTTCTTC
>few|TRBJ2-7|TRBD1|TRBV2
CASTLGQGHSEQYF
TGTGCCAGCACCCTGGGACAGGGTCATAGCGAGCAGTACTTC
>.|TRBJ2-1|TRBD2|TRBV24-1
CATSDFITSGENEQFF
TGTGCCACCAGTGATTTTATTACTAGCGGGGAGAATGAGCAGTTCTTC
>.|TRBJ1-1|.|TRBV11-2
CASSLVAEAFF
TGTGCCAGCAGCTTAGTAGCTGAAGCTTTCTTT
>.|TRBJ1-5|.|TRBV28
CASSYQTGNQPQHF
TGTGCCAGCAGTTATCAGACTGGGAATCAGCCCCAGCATTTT
>.|TRBJ1-6|TRBD1|TRBV30
CAWSRDSRVSPLHF
TGTGCCTGGAGCCGGGACAGTAGAGTTTCACCCCTCCACTTT
>.|TRBJ1-1|TRBD1|TRBV11-3
CASRGAGGGTEAFF
TGTGCCAGCAGGGGGGCAGGGGGCGGCACTGAAGCTTTCTTT
>.|TRBJ1-2|.|TRBV3-1/TRBV3-2
CASSHRGNYGYTF
TGTGCCAGCAGCCATCGCGGGAACTATGGCTACACCTTC
>.|TRBJ2-1|.|TRBV6-1
CASSEQRPTEQFF
TGTGCCAGCAGTGAACAGCGACCCACTGAGCAGTTCTTC
>.|TRBJ2-7|TRBD1|TRBV28
CASSSPGQGSYEQYF
TGTGCCAGCAGTTCCCCGGGACAGGGGTCCTACGAGCAGTACTTC
>.|TRBJ1-1|.|TRBV7-8
CASSLEYITEAFF
TGTGCCAGCAGCTTAGAATACATCACTGAAGCTTTCTTT
>.|TRBJ1-2|.|TRBV5-1
CASSVQGWDGYTF
TGCGCCAGCAGCGTACAGGGATGGGATGGCTACACCTTC
>.|TRBJ2-7|TRBD2|TRBV14
CASSQGPTSGTYEQYF
TGTGCCAGCAGCCAGGGCCCGACTAGCGGGACCTACGAGCAGTACTTC
>.|TRBJ2-5|.|TRBV29-1
CSVEQGNILGLETQYF
TGCAGCGTTGAACAGGGGAACATTCTAGGCTTAGAGACCCAGTACTTC
>.|TRBJ1-1|.|TRBV6-5
CASNQGLDEAFF
TGTGCCAGCAATCAGGGGTTGGATGAAGCTTTCTTT
>.|TRBJ1-3|.|TRBV4-1
CASSQGTTSGNTIYF
TGCGCCAGCAGCCAGGGGACAACCTCTGGAAACACCATATATTTT
>.|TRBJ1-4|TRBD1|TRBV7-9
CASSSPGTGAEKLFF
TGTGCCAGCAGCTCCCCGGGGACAGGGGCCGAAAAACTGTTTTTT
>.|TRBJ1-2|.|TRBV19
CASSKKTRGDYGYTF
TGTGCCAGTAGTAAGAAAACTCGCGGGGACTATGGCTACACCTTC
>.|TRBJ2-7|TRBD1|TRBV6-5
CASSDRGLGEQYF
TGTGCCAGCAGCGACAGGGGGCTGGGGGAGCAGTACTTC
>.|TRBJ2-1|.|TRBV4-1
CASSHGDEQFF
TGCGCCAGCAGCCACGGGGATGAGCAGTTCTTC
>.|TRBJ2-1|.|TRBV13
CASSQFGTHNEQFF
TGTGCCAGCAGCCAATTCGGTACCCACAATGAGCAGTTCTTC
>.|TRBJ1-6|.|TRBV9
CASSVEYNSLLHF
TGTGCCAGCAGCGTAGAGTATAATTCACTCCTCCACTTT
>.|TRBJ1-5|TRBD1|TRBV30
CAYQTGLLNQPQHF
TGTGCCTACCAGACAGGGTTACTCAATCAGCCCCAGCATTTT
>.|TRBJ2-2|.|TRBV7-6
CASSSRVANTGELFF
TGTGCCAGCAGCTCCAGGGTAGCGAACACCGGGGAGCTGTTTTTT
>.|TRBJ2-1|.|TRBV7-2
CASSLAGRGEQFF
TGTGCCAGCAGCTTAGCGGGGCGGGGTGAGCAGTTCTTC
>.|TRBJ2-5|.|TRBV4-1
CASKGWEETQYF
TGCGCCAGCAAGGGGTGGGAAGAGACCCAGTACTTC
>.|TRBJ2-7|TRBD1|TRBV13
CASSKSGTGYEQYF
TGTGCCAGCAGCAAATCCGGGACAGGCTACGAGCAGTACTTC
>few|TRBJ2-7|.|TRBV2
CASVEGAGLYEQYF
TGTGCCAGCGTCGAAGGGGCCGGCCTCTACGAGCAGTACTTC
>.|TRBJ2-7|.|TRBV5-4
CASSYTLDSYEQYF
TGTGCCAGCAGCTATACCTTGGACAGCTACGAGCAGTACTTC
>.|TRBJ2-2|TRBD1|TRBV19
CASSPGQRSTGELFF
TGTGCCAGTAGTCCGGGACAGAGGAGCACCGGGGAGCTGTTTTTT
>.|TRBJ1-2|.|TRBV30
CAWQYPHRRTNYGYTF
TGTGCCTGGCAATATCCCCACAGGCGGACTAACTATGGCTACACCTTC